This T cell receptor (beta chain) originates from a study of T cell responses to AZD1222 COVID-19 vaccine. General study results and limits: Close to half of spike-specific TCRs reportedly recognize unmutated variant regions. After the peak T cell response, and only then, were repertoires sampled. Only 5 or 6 individuals given AZD1222 were seropositive at baseline. Among vaccine-associated CD4 TCRs, coverage spanned spike, with dominance at 160-218 and 743-854.

This table comes from immunoSEQ multiplex PCR, and its TCRdb copy is limited to in-frame clones, with some not included. Of approximately 150,000 clones listed, 94% are singletons. With regard to this clone: Its antigen is unknown.

The V gene's germline CDR1 is MNHNY and CDR2 SVGAGI (reference sequence). Between the trimmed V and J ends, which lost 6 bases and 0 bases, there was a span of 9 bases. The CDR3 contains 14 residues. The rearrangement uses TRBV6-6 and TRBJ1-3; D remains ambiguous. This TCR was sampled from an adult who received the AZD1222 COVID-19 vaccine. Sequences were derived from peripheral blood, sampled 28 days after the second AZD1222 dose. The CDR3 nucleotides are TGTGCCAGCAGGGACTCATCCTCTGGAAACACCATATATTTT. Amino acid sequence: CASRDSSSGNTIYF.